This TCR beta chain is from a study of shared clonotypes between healthy human individuals. Germline CDR1 and CDR2: SGHRS and YFSETQ. Trimming stripped 0 bases from V and 0 bases from J, with 11 bases between. CDR3 length: 16 residues. Measured with immunoSEQ multiplex PCR; TCRdb has only the in-frame clones, and not every one. This table holds around 2.5 million clones, 93% found once. Note on this clone: Other DNA variants within this sample encode the same CDR3.

Sample: naive CD4+ T cells from PBMCs. Subset of the sample: CD45RA+ positively selected. The receptor comes from a young man in good health. Some clones in this sample may be carry-over from other donors' samples. The V call is TRBV5-1, the J call TRBJ2-3; the D gene is possibly TRBD2 (6 bases). The CDR3 region is CASSLVGGASTDTQYF. The CDR3 DNA is TGCGCCAGCAGCTTGGTCGGGGGAGCTAGCACAGATACGCAGTATTTT.